This is a list of T cell receptor beta chains from one sample in a study of blood T cell repertoires in COVID-19. Assay used: immunoSEQ multiplex PCR; TCRdb lists only in-frame clones, some missing. Altogether 120,000 to 150,000 clones are present, around 82% being singletons, with the ten largest covering 4.2%. The sample taken for sequencing was peripheral blood. All receptors derive from a man in his 60s with acute or convalescent COVID-19. The CDR3 runs from the conserved cysteine through the conserved F or W. The order of the fields is J gene, D gene, clone size, V gene, CDR3 DNA, CDR3 protein. D genes are given only for firm matches. A row's size may be missing; if present it is once, few, many or a size class.

>TRBJ1-1|.|few|TRBV15
TGTGCCACCAAGGAGGGTGGAAACACTGAAGCTTTCTTT
CATKEGGNTEAFF
>TRBJ1-1|TRBD1|.|TRBV18
TGTGCCAGCTCCCTGAACAGGGTAACAGGGGTGACTGAAGCTTTCTTT
CASSLNRVTGVTEAFF
>TRBJ2-3|TRBD2|.|TRBV5-5
TGTGCCAGCAGCTTAAGTCTAGCGGGGTTTGAAGATACGCAGTATTTT
CASSLSLAGFEDTQYF
>TRBJ1-4|.|.|TRBV5-1
TGCGCCAGCAGCCCAAATACACCTAATGAAAAACTGTTTTTT
CASSPNTPNEKLFF
>TRBJ2-7|TRBD1|once|TRBV5-1
TGCGCCAGCAGCTTGGGCCGGGACAGGTTCCACGAGCAGTACTTC
CASSLGRDRFHEQYF
>TRBJ1-5|.|.|TRBV3-1/TRBV3-2
TGTGCCAGCAGCCAACGGGTAGATCAGCCCCAGCATTTT
CASSQRVDQPQHF
>TRBJ1-2|.|.|TRBV6-5
TGTGCCAGCAGTCCGAATTCGGGACAACTCACCTTC
CASSPNSGQLTF
>TRBJ1-4|TRBD1|few|TRBV5-8
TGTGCCAGCAGCGCATACAGGGGGGGGCTGTTTTTT
CASSAYRGGLFF
>TRBJ2-5|TRBD2|few|TRBV6-5
TGTGCCAGCAGTTCCTCAGGACTAGCGGTGACCCAGTACTTC
CASSSSGLAVTQYF
>TRBJ2-1|.|.|TRBV7-3
TGTGCCAGCAGTCTAGGGGCGACCTCCTACAATGAGCAGTTCTTC
CASSLGATSYNEQFF
>TRBJ2-2|TRBD1|.|TRBV7-2
TGTGCCAGCAGCTGGCGGGCAGGACAGGGGGTAGGCGGGGAGCTGTTTTTT
CASSWRAGQGVGGELFF
>TRBJ1-2|TRBD1|few|TRBV18
TGTGCCAGCTCACCCGCGACAGGGTATGGCTACACCTTC
CASSPATGYGYTF
>TRBJ1-1|.|.|TRBV30
TGTGCCTGCCCCAAGGGGGGGACGGGTACTGAAGCTTTCTTT
CACPKGGTGTEAFF
>TRBJ2-1|TRBD2|.|TRBV5-1
TGCGCCAGCAGCTCAGCGGGAGGTTTAGGTAATGAGCAGTTCTTC
CASSSAGGLGNEQFF
>TRBJ1-5|.|few|TRBV6-5
TGTGCCAGCAGTTACGGAGGGGCCAACGAAGGCTGGCCCCAGCATTTT
CASSYGGANEGWPQHF
>TRBJ1-2|TRBD1|.|TRBV28
TGTGCCAGCGGATCCGCCGGGACAGACTACTATGGCTACACCTTC
CASGSAGTDYYGYTF
>TRBJ2-5|.|.|TRBV29-1
TGCAGCGTTGTGGAGGGAGCAAAAGAGACCCAGTACTTC
CSVVEGAKETQYF
>TRBJ2-5|.|.|TRBV11-2
TGTGCCAGCAGCATATACAGGGAAAGGGAGACCCAGTACTTC
CASSIYRERETQYF
>TRBJ2-7|.|.|TRBV5-6
TGTGCCAGCAGCTTGGGGGTTACGGACAGGACTACTTACGAGCAGTACTTC
CASSLGVTDRTTYEQYF
>TRBJ1-1|.|.|TRBV5-6
TGTGCCAGCAGCTTGGGGACGGGGATTTGGAAAGCTTTCTTT
CASSLGTGIWKAFF
>TRBJ1-2|TRBD1|.|TRBV27
TGTGCCAGCAGTTCCACTCCGGACAGGGAAAGTGGCTACACCTTC
CASSSTPDRESGYTF
>TRBJ2-5|.|.|TRBV7-2
TGTGCCAGCAGCCGCCAGGGCGGGGAAGAGACCCAGTACTTC
CASSRQGGEETQYF
>TRBJ2-7|.|.|TRBV2
TGTGCCAGCAGTGAGGGGGGATACGGCGAGCAGTACTTC
CASSEGGYGEQYF
>TRBJ1-5|TRBD1|.|TRBV19
TGTGCCAGTAGGGGACAGGCGGATCAGCCCCAGCATTTT
CASRGQADQPQHF
>TRBJ2-4|TRBD2|.|TRBV27
TGTGCCAGCAGTGAGGGACTAGCGGGAGTTCTTAGTACCAAAAACATTCAGTACTTC
CASSEGLAGVLSTKNIQYF
>TRBJ2-7|.|.|TRBV6-5
TGTGCCAGCAGTACGCTTCCGGGGAACTACGAGCAGTACTTC
CASSTLPGNYEQYF
>TRBJ1-3|TRBD1|few|TRBV9
TGTGCCAGCAGCACAGGCACAGGGGGCTCTGGAAACACCATATATTTT
CASSTGTGGSGNTIYF
>TRBJ2-3|.|.|TRBV28
TGTGCCAGCCGCATCGAGGGGGCAGATACGCAGTATTTT
CASRIEGADTQYF
>TRBJ1-1|.|few|TRBV4-2
TGTGCCAGCAGCCAAGTTTTCAGGGGAAACACTGAAGCTTTCTTT
CASSQVFRGNTEAFF
>TRBJ2-1|.|.|TRBV4-1
TGCGCCAGCAGCCGTGGACAGCTCAATGAGCAGTTCTTC
CASSRGQLNEQFF
>TRBJ2-1|TRBD1|few|TRBV9
TGTGCCAGCAGCAAGGGACAGGGGTCCTACAATGAGCAGTTCTTC
CASSKGQGSYNEQFF
>TRBJ2-7|TRBD2|.|TRBV5-1
TGCGCCAGCAGCTTGGAGTCTAGCGGGATGCAGTACTTC
CASSLESSGMQYF
>TRBJ2-7|TRBD2|.|TRBV7-9
TGTGCCAGCAGCGCCCTAGCGGGAGACTCCGAGCAGTACTTC
CASSALAGDSEQYF
>TRBJ1-2|TRBD1|.|TRBV29-1
TGCAGCGTTCGACAGGGGGAATTTGGCTACACCTTC
CSVRQGEFGYTF
>TRBJ1-2|.|.|TRBV30
TGTGCCTGGAGTCCCCGGAACTATGGCTACACCTTC
CAWSPRNYGYTF
>TRBJ2-2|.|.|TRBV5-4
TGTGCCAGCAGCTTGGACAGGAGGGGCACCGGGGAGCTGTTTTTT
CASSLDRRGTGELFF
>TRBJ1-3|.|few|TRBV10-2
TGCGCCAGCAGTGATCGGGGTCAGAGGGCTGGAAACACCATATATTTT
CASSDRGQRAGNTIYF
>TRBJ1-1|.|.|TRBV29-1
TGCAGCGTTGTTGGGGGCCAGGGCGGCACTGAAGCTTTCTTT
CSVVGGQGGTEAFF
>TRBJ1-2|.|.|TRBV27
TGTGCCAGCAGGGAGGTGGGCTACTATGGCTACACCTTC
CASREVGYYGYTF
>TRBJ2-2|TRBD2|.|TRBV12-5
TGTGCTAGTGGTCCCCCGGGACTAGCTGAAACCGGGGAGCTGTTTTTT
CASGPPGLAETGELFF
>TRBJ1-2|.|once|TRBV3-1/TRBV3-2
TGTGCCAGCAGCCAAGCAGGGGCCGTTGGCTACACCTTC
CASSQAGAVGYTF
>TRBJ2-3|TRBD2|.|TRBV10-3
TGTGCCATCAGGGGTTTGGCGGGAGGAGGAGATACGCAGTATTTT
CAIRGLAGGGDTQYF
>TRBJ2-7|.|.|TRBV6-5
TGTGCCAGCAGTTACTCCATACAGACGAGCTCCTACGAGCAGTACTTC
CASSYSIQTSSYEQYF